The 19 T cell receptor beta chains listed next were all sequenced from one sample in a study of T cell responses to AZD1222 COVID-19 vaccine. The method was immunoSEQ multiplex PCR; TCRdb's version includes in-frame clones alone and lacks a portion of them. Here the sample spans about 120,000 clones, about nine tenths being singletons. Source: peripheral blood, taken on day 0 of AZD1222 vaccination. The receptors were sampled from an adult in good health.

The chain joins TRBV6-2 or TRBV6-3 to TRBJ2-1; D gene ambiguous. This CDR3 region has 15 residues. CDR1 and CDR2 from the germline V gene are MNHEY and SVGEGT. Trimming took off 6 bases at V and 6 bases at J, with 18 bases between the two ends. CDR3 sequence reads: CASSPGYVVGNEQFF. In DNA, the CDR3 is TGTGCCAGCAGCCCCGGATATGTTGTAGGCAATGAGCAGTTCTTC.

There are a few counts of this clone. V usage is TRBV7-2 and J usage is TRBJ2-7; 11 bases map to TRBD2. Germline CDR1 reads SGHTA; CDR2 reads FQGNSA. CDR3 length: 15 amino acids. V trimming: 1 base; J trimming: 6 bases; junction bases outside the gene matches: 5. The CDR3 coding sequence is TGTGCCAGCAGCTTAGGCCTGGGGACTAGCGGCGAGCAGTACTTC. Translation: CASSLGLGTSGEQYF.

The V gene is TRBV7-9, the J gene TRBJ1-2; D gene uncertain. The ends were cut back, 0 bases at V and 2 bases at J, with 10 bases in the middle. This CDR3 comprises 15 residues. Germline CDR1 reads SEHNR; CDR2 reads FQNEAQ (reference sequence). The CDR3 nucleotides read TGTGCCAGCAGCTTAGCCACCTCGCAGAACTATGGCTACACCTTC. Its protein product is CASSLATSQNYGYTF.

This sequence joins TRBV11-2 and TRBJ1-1; D gene uncertain. The CDR3 covers 12 residues. Germline V CDR1 and CDR2: SGHAT, FQNNGV. V gave up 2 bases and J gave up 7 bases, with 8 bases separating them. CDR3 nucleotide sequence: TGTGCCAGCAGCTTAAGTCGAGTTGAAGCTTTCTTT. This gives the protein CASSLSRVEAFF.

With respect to this clone: This same CDR3 is encoded by further DNA sequences in the sample. This chain links TRBV7-2 with TRBJ2-7; 10 bases are shared with TRBD2. The V gene's germline CDR1 is SGHTA and CDR2 FQGNSA. The V segment lost 1 base and the J segment 3 bases; nucleotides outside the gene matches: 0. The CDR3 loop spans 14 amino acids. Here the CDR3 DNA reads TGTGCCAGCAGCTTAGAGCGGGGGGGCTACGAGCAGTACTTC. Translating it yields CASSLERGGYEQYF.

CDR3 in DNA: TGTGCCAGTGGCGGGACATCGTCTGAAGCTTTCTTT. Residues: CASGGTSSEAFF. This sequence joins TRBV5-4 and TRBJ1-1; D might be TRBD1 (6 bases). The CDR3 extends over 12 amino acids. Germline-derived CDR1 and CDR2 are SGHNT and YYREEE (reference sequence). V was clipped by 8 bases and J by 6 bases, with 14 bases between them. The whole variable domain, remainder taken from reference TRBV5-4 and TRBJ1-1, is ETGVTQSPTHLIKTRGQQVTLRCSSQSGHNTVSWYQQALGQGPQFIFQYYREEENGRGNFPPRFSGLQFPNYSSELNVNALELDDSALYLCASGGTSSEAFFGQGTRLTVV.

This chain joins TRBV11-2 and TRBJ1-6; unclear D gene. Per the germline V gene, CDR1 is SGHAT and CDR2 is FQNNGV. V was pared by 0 bases and J by 5 bases, with 8 bases between. The CDR3 is 15 residues long. The CDR3 sequence is CASSLDAVNNSPLHF. CDR3 nucleotide sequence: TGTGCCAGCAGCTTAGATGCGGTGAATAATTCACCCCTCCACTTT.

This chain uses TRBV5-1 with TRBJ1-6, with D possibly matching TRBD1 (5 bases). There are 16 residues in the CDR3. V gave up 5 bases and J gave up 7 bases, with 19 bases separating them. Germline lookup yields CDR1 SGHRS and CDR2 YFSETQ. The chain's CDR3 is CASRQPVAGHNSPLHF. The CDR3, as DNA: TGCGCCAGCAGACAGCCCGTAGCAGGGCACAATTCACCCCTCCACTTT.

The rearrangement joins TRBV11-2 to TRBJ2-5; 13 bases map to TRBD2. Germline loops: CDR1 SGHAT, CDR2 FQNNGV. V was pared by 5 bases and J by 4 bases, with 4 bases of the junction left unmatched. The CDR3 sequence is 15 residues long. This chain's CDR3 is CASSPRLAGGETQYF. CDR3 in DNA: TGTGCCAGCAGCCCCCGACTAGCGGGGGGAGAGACCCAGTACTTC. The full variable domain, its missing parts supplied by reference TRBV11-2 and TRBJ2-5, is EAGVAQSPRYKIIEKRQSVAFWCNPISGHATLYWYQQILGQGPKLLIQFQNNGVVDDSQLPKDRFSAERLKGVDSTLKIQPAKLEDSAVYLCASSPRLAGGETQYFGPGTRLLVL.

The V gene is TRBV6-5, the J gene TRBJ2-7, with D possibly being TRBD1 (5 bases). The CDR3 consists of 14 residues. V dropped 2 bases and J dropped 6 bases, with 14 bases sitting between them. Germline V gives CDR1 MNHEY, CDR2 SVGAGI. This chain's CDR3 is CASSYPTQGGEQYF. The CDR3 DNA is TGTGCCAGCAGTTACCCCACCCAGGGCGGCGAGCAGTACTTC.

The chain uses TRBV7-3 and TRBJ1-1; unclear D gene. V dropped 6 bases and J dropped 2 bases, with 13 bases sitting between them. There are 14 residues in the CDR3. CDR1 is SGHTA, CDR2 FQGTGA, per germline. CDR3: CASRPTDGNTEAFF. In DNA form, the CDR3 reads TGTGCCAGCAGACCTACTGACGGTAACACTGAAGCTTTCTTT.

This sequence joins TRBV28 and TRBJ1-6, with TRBD1 matching 7 bases. The CDR3 has 18 amino acids. V lost 5 bases, J lost 0 bases, and 10 bases stayed unmatched. Germline CDR1 MDHEN, CDR2 SYDVKM. This CDR3 is CASSLPGQASSYNSPLHF. In nucleotides, the CDR3 is TGTGCCAGCAGTCTCCCCGGACAGGCGAGCTCCTATAATTCACCCCTCCACTTT.

The chain combines TRBV5-3 with TRBJ1-5; no clear D gene. TRBV5-3 carries the ORF label, with uncertain function. V lost 5 bases, J lost 3 bases, and 9 bases lay in between. CDR3 length: 13 residues. CDR3 bases: TGTGCCAGAAGAGGGAACCCCAATCAGCCCCAGCATTTT. Its protein is CARRGNPNQPQHF.

This clone was observed once. The rearrangement uses TRBV12-3 or TRBV12-4 and TRBJ2-5; 8 bases match TRBD2. The CDR3 covers 13 residues. Unmatched junction bases numbered 7, after V lost 8 bases and J lost 5 bases. CDR3 amino acids: CASHSGGYETQYF. In nucleotides, the CDR3 is TGTGCCAGCCACAGCGGGGGTTATGAGACCCAGTACTTC.

The J gene is TRBJ2-1, the V gene TRBV9; tentatively, D is TRBD2 (5 bases). V was trimmed by 0 bases and J by 1 base, leaving 8 bases between them. Looked up from germline, CDR1 is SGDLS and CDR2 is YYNGEE. The CDR3 has 15 residues. DNA of the CDR3: TGTGCCAGCAGCGTAGAAGGACTTTCCTACAATGAGCAGTTCTTC. Its protein product is CASSVEGLSYNEQFF.

V is TRBV5-1 and J is TRBJ2-1, with D unresolved. The CDR3 loop spans 14 amino acids. CDR1 and CDR2 (germline): SGHRS, YFSETQ. Trimming pared 0 bases from V and 7 bases from J, leaving 11 bases between. This CDR3 is CASSLGASLNEQFF. CDR3 in DNA: TGCGCCAGCAGCTTGGGGGCCTCCTTGAATGAGCAGTTCTTC.

The chain links TRBV5-4 to TRBJ1-3; a weak D match, TRBD1 (6 bases). V was trimmed by 0 bases and J by 5 bases, leaving 15 bases between them. Germline CDR1 SGHNT, CDR2 YYREEE (reference sequence). The length of the CDR3 is 16 residues. In nucleotides, the CDR3 is TGTGCCAGCAGCTTGGGGAGCGGACAGCGGAGAAACACCATATATTTT. This translates into CASSLGSGQRRNTIYF.

In DNA form, the CDR3 reads TGTGCCAGCAGCCAAGAAGTAGAGACCCAGTACTTC. This codes for CASSQEVETQYF. The chain employs TRBV3-1 (or the pseudogene TRBV3-2) and TRBJ2-5; no clear D gene. This CDR3 region has 12 residues. Germline CDR1 reads LGHDT; CDR2 reads YNNKEL (reference sequence). The V end was cut by 0 bases, the J end by 4 bases, with 3 bases between.

In this sample, this clone turned up once. In DNA, the CDR3 is TGTGCCAGCAGTGACCTCGTGGGGCTGGGTGGCTACACCTTC. Protein: CASSDLVGLGGYTF. The chain uses TRBV6-1 and TRBJ1-2, with D perhaps matching TRBD1 (5 bases). Germline V gene lookup returns CDR1 MNHNS and CDR2 SASEGT. V dropped 3 bases and J dropped 7 bases, with 15 bases sitting between them. CDR3 length equals 14 residues.